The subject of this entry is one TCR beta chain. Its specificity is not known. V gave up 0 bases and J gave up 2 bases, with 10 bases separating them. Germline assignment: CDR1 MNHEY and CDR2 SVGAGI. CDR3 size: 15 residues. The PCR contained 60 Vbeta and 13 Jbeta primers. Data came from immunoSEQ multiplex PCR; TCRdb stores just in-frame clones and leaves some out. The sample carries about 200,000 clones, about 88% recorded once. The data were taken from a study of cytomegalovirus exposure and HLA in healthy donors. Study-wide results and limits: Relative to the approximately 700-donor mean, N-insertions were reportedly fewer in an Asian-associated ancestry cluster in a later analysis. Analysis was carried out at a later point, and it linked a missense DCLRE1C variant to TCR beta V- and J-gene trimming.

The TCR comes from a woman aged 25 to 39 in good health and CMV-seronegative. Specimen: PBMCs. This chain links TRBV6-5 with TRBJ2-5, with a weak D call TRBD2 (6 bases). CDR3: CASSYSGGAQETQYF. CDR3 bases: TGTGCCAGCAGTTACTCAGGCGGGGCGCAAGAGACCCAGTACTTC.